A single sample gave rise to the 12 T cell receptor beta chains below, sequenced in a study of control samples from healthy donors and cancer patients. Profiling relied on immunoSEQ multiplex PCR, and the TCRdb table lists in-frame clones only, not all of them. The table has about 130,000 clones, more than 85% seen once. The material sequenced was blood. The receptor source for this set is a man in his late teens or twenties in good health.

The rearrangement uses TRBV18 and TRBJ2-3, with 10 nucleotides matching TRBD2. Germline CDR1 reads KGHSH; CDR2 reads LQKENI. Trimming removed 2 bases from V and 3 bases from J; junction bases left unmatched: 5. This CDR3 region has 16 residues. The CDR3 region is CASSPGLAGVTDTQYF. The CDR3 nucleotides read TGTGCCAGCTCACCAGGGCTAGCGGGGGTGACAGATACGCAGTATTTT.

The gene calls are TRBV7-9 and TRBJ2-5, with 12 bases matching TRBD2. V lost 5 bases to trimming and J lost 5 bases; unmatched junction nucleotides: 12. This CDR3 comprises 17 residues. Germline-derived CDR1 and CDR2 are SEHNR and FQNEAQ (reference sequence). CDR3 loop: CASSPRTSGVEAETQYF. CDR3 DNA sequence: TGTGCCAGCAGCCCGAGGACTAGCGGGGTGGAGGCGGAGACCCAGTACTTC.

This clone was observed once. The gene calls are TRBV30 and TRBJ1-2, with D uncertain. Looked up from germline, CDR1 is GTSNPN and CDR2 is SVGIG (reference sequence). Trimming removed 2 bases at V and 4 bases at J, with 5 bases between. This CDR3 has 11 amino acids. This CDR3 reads CAWSNSYGYTF. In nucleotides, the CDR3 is TGTGCCTGGAGTAACAGCTATGGCTACACCTTC.

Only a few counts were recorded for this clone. In DNA form, the CDR3 reads TGTGCCAGCAGCCCAGGGGGCTCGACTGAAGCTTTCTTT. This sequence encodes CASSPGGSTEAFF. The V gene is TRBV7-8, the J gene TRBJ1-1; 8 nucleotides agree with TRBD1. The V segment lost 5 bases and the J segment 5 bases; nucleotides outside the gene matches: 4. Germline assignment: CDR1 SGHVS and CDR2 FQNEAQ. The CDR3 sequence is 13 residues long.

The CDR3 DNA reads TGTGCCAGCAGCCAAGGTATTAGGGTATCGGGCAATCAGCCCCAGCATTTT. It yields the protein CASSQGIRVSGNQPQHF. The chain is built from TRBV3-1 (or the pseudogene TRBV3-2) and TRBJ1-5; D is unclear. CDR1 and CDR2 from the germline V gene are LGHDT and YNNKEL (reference sequence). This CDR3 contains 17 residues. Between the trimmed V and J ends, which lost 1 base and 2 bases, there was a span of 15 bases.

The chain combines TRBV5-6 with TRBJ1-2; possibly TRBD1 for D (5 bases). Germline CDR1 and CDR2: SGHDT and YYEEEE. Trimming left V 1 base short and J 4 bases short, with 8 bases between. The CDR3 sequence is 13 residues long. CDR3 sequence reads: CASSLRQSYGYTF. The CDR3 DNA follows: TGTGCCAGCAGCTTGAGACAGTCCTATGGCTACACCTTC.

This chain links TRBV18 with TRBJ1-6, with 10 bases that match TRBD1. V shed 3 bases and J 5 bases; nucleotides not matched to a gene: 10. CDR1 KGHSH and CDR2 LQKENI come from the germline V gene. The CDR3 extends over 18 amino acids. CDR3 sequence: CASSPMDRGCLDNSPLHF. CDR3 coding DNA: TGTGCCAGCTCACCGATGGACAGGGGGTGTTTGGATAATTCACCCCTCCACTTT. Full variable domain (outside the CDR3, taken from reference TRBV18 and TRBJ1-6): NAGVMQNPRHLVRRRGQEARLRCSPMKGHSHVYWYRQLPEEGLKFMVYLQKENIIDESGMPKERFSAEFPKEGPSILRIQQVVRGDSAAYFCASSPMDRGCLDNSPLHFGNGTRLTVT.

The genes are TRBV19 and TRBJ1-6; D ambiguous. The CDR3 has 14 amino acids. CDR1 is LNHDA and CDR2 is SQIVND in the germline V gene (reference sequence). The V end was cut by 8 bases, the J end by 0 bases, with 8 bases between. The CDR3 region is CASQDHSYNSPLHF. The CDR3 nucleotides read TGTGCCAGTCAGGACCACTCCTATAATTCACCCCTCCACTTT.

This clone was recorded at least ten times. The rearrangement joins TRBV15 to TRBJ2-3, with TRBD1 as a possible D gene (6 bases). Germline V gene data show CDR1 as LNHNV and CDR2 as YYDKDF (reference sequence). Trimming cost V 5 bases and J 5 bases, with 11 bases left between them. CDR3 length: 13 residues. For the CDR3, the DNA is TGTGCCACCAGCTCCCAGGGGCTAGATACGCAGTATTTT. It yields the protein CATSSQGLDTQYF.

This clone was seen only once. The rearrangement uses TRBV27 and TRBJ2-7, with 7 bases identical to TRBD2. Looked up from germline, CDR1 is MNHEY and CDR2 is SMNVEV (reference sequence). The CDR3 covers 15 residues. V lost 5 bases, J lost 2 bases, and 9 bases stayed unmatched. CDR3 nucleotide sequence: TGTGCCAGCAGTCCCCCGGGGCTAGCGGCCTACGAGCAGTACTTC. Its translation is CASSPPGLAAYEQYF.

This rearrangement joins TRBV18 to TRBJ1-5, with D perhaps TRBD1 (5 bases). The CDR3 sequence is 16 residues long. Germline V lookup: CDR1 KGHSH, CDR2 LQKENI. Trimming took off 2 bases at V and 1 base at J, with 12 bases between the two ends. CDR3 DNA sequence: TGTGCCAGCTCACCAGAGAAGGGACTAAGCAATCAGCCCCAGCATTTT. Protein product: CASSPEKGLSNQPQHF. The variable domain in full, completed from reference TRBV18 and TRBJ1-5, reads NAGVMQNPRHLVRRRGQEARLRCSPMKGHSHVYWYRQLPEEGLKFMVYLQKENIIDESGMPKERFSAEFPKEGPSILRIQQVVRGDSAAYFCASSPEKGLSNQPQHFGDGTRLSIL.

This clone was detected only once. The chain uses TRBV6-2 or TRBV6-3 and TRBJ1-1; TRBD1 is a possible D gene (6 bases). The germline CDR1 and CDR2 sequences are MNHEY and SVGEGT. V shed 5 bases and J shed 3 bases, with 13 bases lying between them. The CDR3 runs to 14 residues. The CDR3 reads CASSQQTGYTEAFF. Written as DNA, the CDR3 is TGTGCCAGCAGTCAACAAACAGGGTACACTGAAGCTTTCTTT.